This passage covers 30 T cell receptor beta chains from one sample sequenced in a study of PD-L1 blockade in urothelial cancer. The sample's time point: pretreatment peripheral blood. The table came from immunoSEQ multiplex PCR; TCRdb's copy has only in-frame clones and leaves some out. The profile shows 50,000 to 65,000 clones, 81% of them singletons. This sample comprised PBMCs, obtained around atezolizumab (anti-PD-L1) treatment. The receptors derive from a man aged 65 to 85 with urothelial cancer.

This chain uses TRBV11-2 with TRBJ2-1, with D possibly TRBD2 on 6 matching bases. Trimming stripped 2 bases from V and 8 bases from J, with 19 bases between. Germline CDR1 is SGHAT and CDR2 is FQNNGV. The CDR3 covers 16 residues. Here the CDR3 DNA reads TGTGCCAGCAGCTTAAGCGCGGGACTCGCTCAGCATGAGCAGTTCTTC. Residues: CASSLSAGLAQHEQFF.

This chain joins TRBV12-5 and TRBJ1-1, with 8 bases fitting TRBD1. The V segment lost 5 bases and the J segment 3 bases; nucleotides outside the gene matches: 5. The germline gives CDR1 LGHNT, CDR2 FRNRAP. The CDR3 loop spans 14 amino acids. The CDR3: CASGLGQGDTEAFF. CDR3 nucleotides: TGTGCTAGTGGTCTTGGACAGGGTGACACTGAAGCTTTCTTT.

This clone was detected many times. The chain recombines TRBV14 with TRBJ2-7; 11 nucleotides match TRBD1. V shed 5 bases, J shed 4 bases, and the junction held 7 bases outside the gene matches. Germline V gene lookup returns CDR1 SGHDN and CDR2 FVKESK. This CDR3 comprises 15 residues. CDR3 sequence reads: CASSTRTGGHYEQYF. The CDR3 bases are TGTGCCAGCAGCACCCGGACAGGGGGCCATTACGAGCAGTACTTC.

The CDR3 DNA reads as TGCGCCAGCAGCCAAGTAGAGACAGGGTGGACCGGGGAGCTGTTTTTT. Translated, it gives CASSQVETGWTGELFF. The rearrangement links TRBV4-1 to TRBJ2-2, with 7 bases matching TRBD1. The V segment lost 1 base and the J segment 5 bases; nucleotides outside the gene matches: 7. The CDR3 has 16 residues. Germline CDR1 and CDR2: MGHRA and YSYEKL.

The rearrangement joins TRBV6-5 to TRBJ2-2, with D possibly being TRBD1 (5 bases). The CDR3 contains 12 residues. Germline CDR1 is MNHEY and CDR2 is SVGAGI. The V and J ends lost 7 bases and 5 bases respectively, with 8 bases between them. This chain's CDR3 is CASKKGTGELFF. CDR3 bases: TGTGCCAGCAAGAAGGGGACCGGGGAGCTGTTTTTT.

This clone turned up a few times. CDR3 in amino acids: CATSRELGGNYGYTF. The CDR3 DNA reads TGTGCCACCAGCAGAGAATTGGGAGGAAACTATGGCTACACCTTC. This chain uses TRBV15 with TRBJ1-2; D unresolved. The V gene lost 0 bases and the J gene lost 2 bases, with 10 bases spanning the gap. The V gene's germline CDR1 is LNHNV and CDR2 YYDKDF (reference sequence). CDR3 length: 15 residues. Full variable domain (outside the CDR3, taken from reference TRBV15 and TRBJ1-2): DAMVIQNPRYQVTQFGKPVTLSCSQTLNHNVMYWYQQKSSQAPKLLFHYYDKDFNNEADTPDNFQSRRPNTSFCFLDIRSPGLGDTAMYLCATSRELGGNYGYTFGSGTRLTVV.

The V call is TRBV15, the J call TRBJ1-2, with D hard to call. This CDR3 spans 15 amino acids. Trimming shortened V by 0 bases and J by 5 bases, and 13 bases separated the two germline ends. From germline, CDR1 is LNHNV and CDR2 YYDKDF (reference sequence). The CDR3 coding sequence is TGTGCCACCAGCAGAGATCCCGGGATTTCGTATGGCTACACCTTC. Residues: CATSRDPGISYGYTF.

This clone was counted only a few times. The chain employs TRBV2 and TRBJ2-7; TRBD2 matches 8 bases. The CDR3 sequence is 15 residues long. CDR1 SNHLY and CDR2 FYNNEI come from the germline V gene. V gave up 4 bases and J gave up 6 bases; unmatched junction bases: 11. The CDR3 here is CASSVRTSPPPEQYF. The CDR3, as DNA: TGTGCCAGCAGTGTCAGGACTAGCCCGCCCCCCGAGCAGTACTTC.

The CDR3 sequence is CASSVQPSGELFF. The CDR3 bases are TGTGCCAGCAGTGTACAGCCTTCCGGGGAGCTGTTTTTT. The gene calls are TRBV6-4 and TRBJ2-2; D unresolved. V dropped 4 bases and J dropped 6 bases, with 9 bases sitting between them. From germline, CDR1 is MRHNA and CDR2 SNTAGT. The CDR3 runs to 13 residues.

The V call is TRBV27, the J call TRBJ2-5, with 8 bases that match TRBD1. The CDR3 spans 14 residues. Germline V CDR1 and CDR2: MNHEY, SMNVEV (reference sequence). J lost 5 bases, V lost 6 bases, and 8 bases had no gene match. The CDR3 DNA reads TGTGCCAGCAGGTCCGGACAGGGCGATGAGACCCAGTACTTC. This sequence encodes CASRSGQGDETQYF.

Here the CDR3 reads CAWQGDFQNNEQFF. CDR3 nucleotides: TGTGCCTGGCAGGGGGACTTTCAAAACAATGAGCAGTTCTTC. This rearrangement joins TRBV30 to TRBJ2-1; TRBD1 is a possible D gene (7 bases). The CDR3 sequence is 14 residues long. Per the germline V gene, CDR1 is GTSNPN and CDR2 is SVGIG (reference sequence). Trimming left V 5 bases short and J 5 bases short, with 16 bases between.

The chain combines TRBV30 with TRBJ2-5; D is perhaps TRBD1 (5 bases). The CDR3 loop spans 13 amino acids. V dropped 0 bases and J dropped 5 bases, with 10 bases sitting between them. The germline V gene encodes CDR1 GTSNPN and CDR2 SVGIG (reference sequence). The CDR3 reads CAWSVQGSETQYF. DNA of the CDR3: TGTGCCTGGAGTGTTCAGGGTAGCGAGACCCAGTACTTC.

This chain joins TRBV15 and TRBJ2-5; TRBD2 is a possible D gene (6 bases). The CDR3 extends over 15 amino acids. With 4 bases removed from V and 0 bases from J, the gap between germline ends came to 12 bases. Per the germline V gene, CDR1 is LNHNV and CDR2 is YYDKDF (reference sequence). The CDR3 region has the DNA TGTGCCACCAGCATCCTCCGGGGGTACCAAGAGACCCAGTACTTC. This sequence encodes CATSILRGYQETQYF.

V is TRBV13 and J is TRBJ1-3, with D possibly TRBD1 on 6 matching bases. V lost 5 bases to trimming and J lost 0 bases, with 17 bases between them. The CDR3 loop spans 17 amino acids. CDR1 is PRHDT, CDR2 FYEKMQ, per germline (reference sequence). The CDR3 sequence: CASSGPRGAYSGNTIYF. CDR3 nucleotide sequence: TGTGCCAGCAGCGGCCCTCGGGGGGCCTACTCTGGAAACACCATATATTTT. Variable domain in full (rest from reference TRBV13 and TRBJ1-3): AAGVIQSPRHLIKEKRETATLKCYPIPRHDTVYWYQQGPGQDPQFLISFYEKMQSDKGSIPDRFSAQQFSDYHSELNMSSLELGDSALYFCASSGPRGAYSGNTIYFGEGSWLTVV.

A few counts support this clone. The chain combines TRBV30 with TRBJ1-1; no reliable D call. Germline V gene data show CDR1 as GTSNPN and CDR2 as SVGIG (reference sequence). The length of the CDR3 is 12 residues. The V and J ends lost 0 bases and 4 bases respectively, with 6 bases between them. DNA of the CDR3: TGTGCCTGGAGTGTCCAGGCCACTGAAGCTTTCTTT. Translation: CAWSVQATEAFF.

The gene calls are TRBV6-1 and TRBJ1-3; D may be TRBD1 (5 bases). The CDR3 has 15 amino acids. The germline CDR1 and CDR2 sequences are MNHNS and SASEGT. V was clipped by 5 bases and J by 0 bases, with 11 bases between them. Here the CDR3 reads CASSIHRISGNTIYF. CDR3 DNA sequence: TGTGCCAGCAGTATACACAGGATCTCTGGAAACACCATATATTTT.

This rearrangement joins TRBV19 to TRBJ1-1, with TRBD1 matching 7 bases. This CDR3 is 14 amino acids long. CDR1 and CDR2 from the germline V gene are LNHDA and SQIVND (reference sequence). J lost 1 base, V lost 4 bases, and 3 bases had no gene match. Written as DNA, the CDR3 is TGTGCCAGTAGTACAAACAGGGGGAACACTGAAGCTTTCTTT. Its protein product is CASSTNRGNTEAFF.

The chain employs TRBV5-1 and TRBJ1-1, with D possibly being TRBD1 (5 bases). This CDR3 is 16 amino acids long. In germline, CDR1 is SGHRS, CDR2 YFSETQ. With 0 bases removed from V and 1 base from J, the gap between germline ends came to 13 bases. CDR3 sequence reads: CASSLGWGRSNTEAFF. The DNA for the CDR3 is TGCGCCAGCAGCTTGGGGTGGGGCAGATCGAACACTGAAGCTTTCTTT.

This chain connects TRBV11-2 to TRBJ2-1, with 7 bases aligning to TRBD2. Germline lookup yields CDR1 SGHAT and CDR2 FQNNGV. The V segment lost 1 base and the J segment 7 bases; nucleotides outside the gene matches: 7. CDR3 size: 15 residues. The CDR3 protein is CASSLVGGSWNEQFF. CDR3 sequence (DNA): TGTGCCAGCAGCTTAGTTGGCGGGAGTTGGAATGAGCAGTTCTTC.

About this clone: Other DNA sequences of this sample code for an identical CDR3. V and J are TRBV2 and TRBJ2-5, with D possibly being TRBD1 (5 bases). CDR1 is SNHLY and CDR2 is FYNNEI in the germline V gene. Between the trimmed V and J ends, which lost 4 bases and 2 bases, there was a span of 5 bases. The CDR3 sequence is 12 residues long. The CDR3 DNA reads TGTGCCAGCAGTGGGACACAAGAGACCCAGTACTTC. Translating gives CASSGTQETQYF.

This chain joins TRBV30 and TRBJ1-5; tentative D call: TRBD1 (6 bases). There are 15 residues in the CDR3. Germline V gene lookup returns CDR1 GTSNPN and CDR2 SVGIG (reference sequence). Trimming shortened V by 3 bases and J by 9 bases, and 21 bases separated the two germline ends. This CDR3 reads CAWSALGALMVPQHF. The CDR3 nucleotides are TGTGCCTGGAGCGCTTTGGGGGCGTTAATGGTGCCCCAGCATTTT.

The CDR3 reads CASSLGTSGNNEQFF. The CDR3 DNA sequence: TGCGCCAGCAGCTTGGGGACTAGCGGGAACAATGAGCAGTTCTTC. The chain couples TRBV5-1 to TRBJ2-1; 12 positions agree with TRBD2. In germline, CDR1 is SGHRS, CDR2 YFSETQ. This CDR3 region has 15 residues. J gave up 5 bases and V 0 bases, and 0 bases lay outside the gene matches.

The CDR3 DNA reads TGTGCCAGCAGCCCCGGGACAGGGGGTGAAAAACTGTTTTTT. Translation: CASSPGTGGEKLFF. V is TRBV2 and J is TRBJ1-4; 11 nucleotides match TRBD1. CDR3 length: 14 residues. Germline CDR1 is SNHLY and CDR2 is FYNNEI. V was pared by 6 bases and J by 7 bases, with 4 bases of the junction left unmatched.

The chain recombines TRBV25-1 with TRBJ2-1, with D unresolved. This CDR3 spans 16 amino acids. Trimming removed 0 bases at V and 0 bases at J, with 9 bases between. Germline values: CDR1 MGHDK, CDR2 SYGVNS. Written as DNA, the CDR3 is TGTGCCAGCAGTGAATATGGCGGCGACTCCTACAATGAGCAGTTCTTC. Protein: CASSEYGGDSYNEQFF.

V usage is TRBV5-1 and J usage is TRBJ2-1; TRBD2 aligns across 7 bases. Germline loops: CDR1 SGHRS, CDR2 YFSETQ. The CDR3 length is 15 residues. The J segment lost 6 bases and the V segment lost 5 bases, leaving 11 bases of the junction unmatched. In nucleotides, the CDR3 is TGCGCCAGCAGTAGGGGTCTAGCGGACCTCAATGAGCAGTTCTTC. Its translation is CASSRGLADLNEQFF.

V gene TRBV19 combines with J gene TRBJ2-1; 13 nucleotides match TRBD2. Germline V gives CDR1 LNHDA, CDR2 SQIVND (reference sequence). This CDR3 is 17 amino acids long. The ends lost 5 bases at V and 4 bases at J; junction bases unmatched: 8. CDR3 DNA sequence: TGTGCCAGTAGTGCACCCACTAGCGGGAGGGCATACAATGAGCAGTTCTTC. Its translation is CASSAPTSGRAYNEQFF.

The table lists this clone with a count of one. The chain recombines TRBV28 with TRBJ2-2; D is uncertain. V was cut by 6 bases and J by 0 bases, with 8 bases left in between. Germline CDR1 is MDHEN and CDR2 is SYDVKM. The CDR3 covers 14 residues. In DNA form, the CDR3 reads TGTGCCAGCAGGAATAGTCCGAACACCGGGGAGCTGTTTTTT. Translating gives CASRNSPNTGELFF.

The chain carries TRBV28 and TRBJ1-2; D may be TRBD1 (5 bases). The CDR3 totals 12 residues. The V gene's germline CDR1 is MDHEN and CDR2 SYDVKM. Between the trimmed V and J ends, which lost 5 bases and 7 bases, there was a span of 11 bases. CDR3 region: CASSTGPRGYTF. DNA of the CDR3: TGTGCCAGCAGTACAGGCCCCCGTGGCTACACCTTC.

In DNA form, the CDR3 reads TGTGCCAGCAAGCAGGGGACCGGGGAGCTGTTTTTT. Its protein is CASKQGTGELFF. This rearrangement joins TRBV7-9 to TRBJ2-2; a weak D match, TRBD1 (6 bases). CDR1 SEHNR and CDR2 FQNEAQ come from the germline V gene (reference sequence). The CDR3 runs to 12 residues. The germline V and J ends were trimmed by 7 bases and 5 bases, with 8 bases remaining between them.

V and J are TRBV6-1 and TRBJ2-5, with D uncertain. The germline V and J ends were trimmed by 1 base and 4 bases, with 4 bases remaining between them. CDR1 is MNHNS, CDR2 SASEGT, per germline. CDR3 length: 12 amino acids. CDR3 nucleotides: TGTGCCAGCAGTGAAGTGCGAGAGACCCAGTACTTC. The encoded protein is CASSEVRETQYF.